The rows below give T cell receptor beta chains drawn from one sample of a study of shared T cell receptors in the human thymus. The repertoire was sequenced with immunoSEQ multiplex PCR; TCRdb's copy has only in-frame clones and lacks some. Of 600,000 to 900,000 clones in the sample, 70% to 90% were seen once. This same sample was also taken into another study, of human thymus T cells.

The material sequenced was thymocytes. The receptors originated from a girl less than two years old with a congenital heart defect. Both conserved end residues are part of each CDR3. The D gene is left open where the match is weak. Some rows have no size entry. The others give once, few or many, or a class for an expanded clone.

CDR3aa | CDR3nt | v_gene | d_gene | j_gene | abundance
CASSPGTEQETQYF | TGTGCCAGCAGCCCTGGGACAGAACAAGAGACCCAGTACTTC | TRBV2 | TRBD1 | TRBJ2-5 | .
CASSLAAFSPLHF | TGTGCCAGCAGCTTAGCAGCGTTTTCACCCCTCCACTTT | TRBV7-2 | . | TRBJ1-6 | .
CASSEEGGSGSNQPQHF | TGTGCCAGCAGTGAAGAAGGAGGGAGTGGGAGCAATCAGCCCCAGCATTTT | TRBV6-1 | . | TRBJ1-5 | once
CASSHDLGQGASYGYTF | TGCGCCAGCAGCCATGATCTCGGACAGGGCGCTTCCTATGGCTACACCTTC | TRBV4-3 | TRBD1 | TRBJ1-2 | .
CAWSRQPGTDNSPLHF | TGTGCCTGGAGTCGCCAACCGGGTACGGATAATTCACCCCTCCACTTT | TRBV30 | . | TRBJ1-6 | .
CASSEYFDSPYEQYF | TGTGCCAGCAGTGAATACTTTGACAGTCCCTACGAGCAGTACTTC | TRBV25-1 | . | TRBJ2-7 | .
CASSLHDRVNSPLHF | TGTGCCAGCAGCTTACATGACAGGGTAAATTCACCCCTCCACTTT | TRBV7-9 | TRBD1 | TRBJ1-6 | .
CASSPVVRLDAFNEQFF | TGTGCCAGCAGCCCAGTTGTACGTCTAGACGCCTTCAATGAGCAGTTCTTC | TRBV7-6 | . | TRBJ2-1 | .
CASSQAGHTNTGELFF | TGCGCCAGCAGCCAAGCGGGACACACGAACACCGGGGAGCTGTTTTTT | TRBV4-1 | . | TRBJ2-2 | .
CASSLVAGATEAFF | TGTGCCAGCAGCTTAGTAGCAGGGGCCACTGAAGCTTTCTTT | TRBV11-2 | . | TRBJ1-1 | .
CASSQDELGAGGLDTQYF | TGCGCCAGCAGCCAAGATGAGTTGGGAGCGGGGGGGCTGGATACGCAGTATTTT | TRBV4-1 | TRBD2 | TRBJ2-3 | .
CASSFTLNYGYTF | TGTGCCAGCAGCTTTACACTAAACTATGGCTACACCTTC | TRBV5-4 | . | TRBJ1-2 | .
CASSPEARTSEFINYGYTF | TGCGCCAGCAGCCCAGAGGCTCGGACAAGCGAATTCATCAACTATGGCTACACCTTC | TRBV4-1 | . | TRBJ1-2 | .
CASSPRTHSGNTIYF | TGTGCCAGTAGTCCTCGGACACACTCTGGAAACACCATATATTTT | TRBV19 | . | TRBJ1-3 | .
CASSLELSAGTNTEAFF | TGTGCCAGCAGCTTAGAGTTGTCTGCAGGGACTAACACTGAAGCTTTCTTT | TRBV7-9 | . | TRBJ1-1 | once
CATSRDRRLGNTIYF | TGTGCCACCAGCAGAGATAGGAGACTGGGAAACACCATATATTTT | TRBV15 | . | TRBJ1-3 | .
CASSSPLTGLTHNEQFF | TGCGCCAGCAGCTCGCCCTTGACAGGGTTGACCCACAATGAGCAGTTCTTC | TRBV5-1 | TRBD1 | TRBJ2-1 | .
CASSQPLAGTYQETQYF | TGTGCCAGCAGCCAACCACTAGCGGGGACGTACCAAGAGACCCAGTACTTC | TRBV14 | TRBD2 | TRBJ2-5 | .
CASSPSKPPKAHHYEQYF | TGCGCCAGCAGCCCCTCAAAGCCGCCAAAAGCGCATCACTACGAGCAGTACTTC | TRBV4-3 | . | TRBJ2-7 | .
CASSLTRTSGLTGELFF | TGTGCCAGCAGTTTGACTAGGACTAGCGGGCTTACCGGGGAGCTGTTTTTT | TRBV28 | TRBD2 | TRBJ2-2 | .
CASILPRDRVYEQYF | TGTGCCAGCATTCTCCCCCGGGACAGGGTCTACGAGCAGTACTTC | TRBV2 | TRBD1 | TRBJ2-7 | .
CASLSDRDRGVLPYGYTF | TGCGCCAGTCTCTCGGACCGGGACAGGGGTGTTTTGCCCTATGGCTACACCTTC | TRBV4-1 | TRBD1 | TRBJ1-2 | .
CASSLVGGQGGYDYGYTF | TGTGCCAGCAGCTTAGTAGGGGGACAGGGCGGTTATGACTATGGCTACACCTTC | TRBV11-2 | TRBD1 | TRBJ1-2 | .
CASSLEQGNSPLHF | TGCGCCAGCAGTCTCGAACAGGGTAATTCACCCCTCCACTTT | TRBV5-1 | . | TRBJ1-6 | once
CASSTPTGLSIREQYF | TGTGCCAGCAGTACCCCGACAGGTTTATCTATTCGTGAGCAGTACTTC | TRBV27 | . | TRBJ2-7 | .
CASSKRERWGAPNFGGYTF | TGTGCCAGCAGCAAAAGGGAACGGTGGGGCGCTCCCAATTTTGGGGGCTACACCTTC | TRBV21-1 | . | TRBJ1-2 | once
CARSKKSSYNSPLHF | TGTGCCAGATCAAAGAAGAGCTCCTATAATTCACCCCTCCACTTT | TRBV5-3 | . | TRBJ1-6 | .
CAGQGARGYTF | TGTGCCGGCCAGGGGGCTAGGGGCTACACCTTC | TRBV2 | TRBD1 | TRBJ1-2 | few